The T cell receptor (beta chain) under discussion was sequenced for a study of T cells in Graves' hyperthyroidism and ophthalmopathy. Findings of the study overall: Ophthalmopathy was distinguished from stable hyperthyroidism by 13 V-J signatures.

Each ophthalmopathy patient scored at least 3 on the Clinical Activity Score and at least 4 on NOSPECS grade, with duration under 3 months. Clinicians diagnosed patients from clinical symptoms, serum thyroxine and TRAb, thyroid ultrasound and orbital computed tomography. Fresh peripheral blood, 7.5 to 10 ml of it, supplied the PBMCs. Details on this clonotype: Its antigen is currently unknown.

From RNA transcripts, TCR beta CDR3 regions were amplified. An initial round of RT-PCR targeting the TCR CDR3 relied on the HTBI primer set. TCRdb called the multiplex PCR reads again in MiXCR, with one record for every CDR3 protein. The sample yields hundreds of thousands of distinct CDR3 sequences, around 20% seen once. This CDR3 spans 15 amino acids. Germline V gene sequence: CDR1 MNHNS, CDR2 SASEGT. Trimming removed 2 bases from V and 2 bases from J, with 10 bases in between. The material sequenced was blood. The rearrangement links TRBV6-1 to TRBJ1-5; D call uncertain. This TCR was sampled from a man aged 35-49 years with Graves' ophthalmopathy. CDR3 coding DNA: TGTGCCAGCAGTGAAACGAATCCGCGCAATCAGCCCCAGCATTTT. Its translation is CASSETNPRNQPQHF.